A single sample is the source of the 5 T cell receptor beta chains below, sequenced in a study of control samples from healthy donors and cancer patients. Measured with immunoSEQ multiplex PCR; TCRdb has only the in-frame clones, and not every one. The sample lists approximately 89,000 clones, about 84% occurring once. The sequenced sample was blood. These receptors all stem from a woman aged 40 to 50 in good health.

The V gene is TRBV18, the J gene TRBJ1-1; perhaps TRBD1 as D (6 bases). Trimming removed 3 bases at V and 4 bases at J, with 24 bases between. Germline V lookup: CDR1 KGHSH, CDR2 LQKENI. This CDR3 region has 18 residues. This chain's CDR3 is CASSPQTGSSGRGTEAFF. The CDR3 DNA sequence: TGTGCCAGCTCACCGCAGACAGGATCCTCGGGCAGGGGCACTGAAGCTTTCTTT.

J is TRBJ2-3 and V is TRBV5-5, with D uncertain. Trimming took 0 bases from V and 0 from J, leaving 8 bases between them. The germline V gene has CDR1 SGHKS and CDR2 YYEKEE (reference sequence). CDR3 length: 15 residues. CDR3 loop: CASSLVPSSTDTQYF. CDR3 nucleotide sequence: TGTGCCAGCAGCTTGGTCCCATCTAGCACAGATACGCAGTATTTT.

The chain carries TRBV4-1 and TRBJ2-1; D is unresolved. Germline loops: CDR1 MGHRA, CDR2 YSYEKL. The length of the CDR3 is 15 residues. V was shortened by 1 base and J by 5 bases, with 12 bases between the two germline ends. CDR3 sequence: CASSQAVGIDNEQFF. The DNA for the CDR3 is TGCGCCAGCAGCCAAGCCGTAGGAATCGACAATGAGCAGTTCTTC.

This sequence joins TRBV7-2 and TRBJ2-5, with D unresolved. V gave up 3 bases and J gave up 2 bases, with 10 bases separating them. Germline CDR1 is SGHTA and CDR2 is FQGNSA. CDR3 size: 14 residues. CDR3 nucleotide sequence: TGTGCCAGCAGCTTGGCAGGTGTACAAGAGACCCAGTACTTC. Translated, it gives CASSLAGVQETQYF.

V gene TRBV18 combines with J gene TRBJ1-1, with D uncertain. Germline CDR1 reads KGHSH; CDR2 reads LQKENI. This CDR3 spans 15 amino acids. Deletions cut 2 bases from V and 1 base from J, with 11 bases between. Here the CDR3 DNA reads TGTGCCAGCTCACCAGGGGATTCCGCGAACACTGAAGCTTTCTTT. It yields the protein CASSPGDSANTEAFF.